The next 21 T cell receptor beta chains were all read from a single sample in a study of blood T cells in healthy people across ages. For the second PCR, which ran for about 7 to 11 cycles, a sample-barcoded 5' primer and a J-beta primer mix were used. TCRdb re-called the 5' RACE reads with MiXCR, one entry per CDR3 protein. The repertoire has roughly 410,000 distinct CDR3 sequences, roughly half of them found once; the top ten carry approximately 51%. Specimen: blood. These receptors were collected from a man between 60 and 70 years old in good health.

This rearrangement joins TRBV5-1 to TRBJ2-2; 7 bases are a match to TRBD2. Per germline, CDR1 SGHRS and CDR2 YFSETQ. V dropped 2 bases and J dropped 6; count of bases not matched to a gene: 10. The CDR3 totals 16 residues. This CDR3 is CASSLVAGEVAGELFF. The CDR3 nucleotides are TGCGCCAGCAGCTTAGTGGCGGGAGAGGTCGCCGGGGAGCTGTTTTTT.

CDR3 region: CASSQGRRGLIPRGGAPHNEQFF. DNA of the CDR3: TGTGCCAGCAGCCAAGGGCGGCGGGGGCTAATTCCCCGCGGGGGGGCCCCCCACAATGAGCAGTTCTTC. This chain uses TRBV14 with TRBJ2-1, with 9 bases that match TRBD2. Losses at the gene ends were 1 base for V and 5 bases for J; bases not matched to a gene: 27. The CDR3 has 23 residues. Germline V gene data show CDR1 as SGHDN and CDR2 as FVKESK.

This clonotype was recorded many times. The chain combines TRBV7-6 with TRBJ2-7; 7 bases match TRBD1. Germline lookup yields CDR1 SGHVS and CDR2 FNYEAQ. Losses at the gene ends were 5 bases for V and 3 bases for J; bases not matched to a gene: 4. This CDR3 contains 13 residues. The DNA for the CDR3 is TGTGCCAGCAGCCAGGACAGGAACTACGAGCAGTACTTC. It codes for CASSQDRNYEQYF.

This clonotype appeared a few times. The chain joins TRBV20-1 to TRBJ2-5, with TRBD1 matching over 8 bases. CDR3 length: 13 amino acids. V dropped 8 bases and J dropped 4; count of bases not matched to a gene: 9. Looked up from germline, CDR1 is DFQATT and CDR2 is SNEGSKA (reference sequence). CDR3 loop: CSTSGGHGETQYF. CDR3 bases: TGCAGTACTTCAGGGGGCCACGGAGAGACCCAGTACTTC.

This clonotype came up once. V is TRBV5-1 and J is TRBJ2-3, with 8 bases matching TRBD1. The CDR3 sequence is 16 residues long. CDR1 is SGHRS, CDR2 YFSETQ, per germline. With V trimmed by 0 bases and J by 0 bases, 3 bases remained unmatched. CDR3 bases: TGCGCCAGCAGCTTGGGGACAGGGACTAGCACAGATACGCAGTATTTT. Its translation is CASSLGTGTSTDTQYF.

The gene calls are TRBV7-2 and TRBJ1-2; D unresolved. Germline V gene sequence: CDR1 SGHTA, CDR2 FQGNSA. Between the trimmed V and J ends, which lost 5 bases and 7 bases, there was a span of 14 bases. The CDR3 runs to 13 residues. Here the CDR3 reads CASSQSGPGGYTF. The CDR3 DNA reads as TGTGCCAGCAGCCAAAGCGGGCCTGGTGGCTACACCTTC.

The chain recombines TRBV24-1 with TRBJ2-1; D is undetermined. The V end lost 1 base, the J end lost 7 bases, and 10 bases lay between the germline ends. Germline loops: CDR1 KGHDR, CDR2 SFDVKD. The CDR3 has 14 residues. The CDR3, as DNA: TGTGCCACCAGTGATTTTGGGCCTCGGAATGAGCAGTTCTTC. Encoded protein: CATSDFGPRNEQFF.

As for this clonotype: A junction end diverges from the germline sequence, so it may reflect a read error. V gene TRBV7-2 combines with J gene TRBJ2-3; 7 bases agree with TRBD1. Per germline, CDR1 SGHTA and CDR2 FQGNSA. The CDR3 is made up of 13 amino acids. Written as DNA, the CDR3 is TGTGCCAGCAGCTTACGGGACAGAGATACGCGGTATTTT. Translated, it gives CASSLRDRDTRYF.

This clonotype has only one observation. The chain couples TRBV10-1 to TRBJ2-3; D is undetermined. Trimming took off 7 bases at V and 2 bases at J, with 10 bases between the two ends. The V gene's germline CDR1 is WNHNN and CDR2 SYGVQD (reference sequence). This CDR3 region has 13 residues. CDR3 protein: CASTPRFTDTQYF. The CDR3 region has the DNA TGCGCCAGCACCCCGCGATTCACAGATACGCAGTATTTT.

The chain uses TRBV11-1 and TRBJ2-1; 7 positions match TRBD2. Germline loops: CDR1 SGHAT, CDR2 FQDESV (reference sequence). The CDR3 length is 16 residues. V lost 2 bases, J lost 6 bases, and 10 bases stayed unmatched. The CDR3 sequence is CASSLRWAGARNEQFF. The CDR3 nucleotides are TGTGCCAGCAGCTTAAGGTGGGCGGGAGCCCGCAATGAGCAGTTCTTC.

The chain joins TRBV20-1 to TRBJ2-3; either TRBD1 or TRBD2 may fit D (6 bases each). This CDR3 region has 16 residues. The V end was cut by 2 bases, the J end by 5 bases, with 20 bases between. Germline V gene sequence: CDR1 DFQATT, CDR2 SNEGSKA (reference sequence). DNA for the CDR3: TGCAGTGCTAGAAAAGGGGGGTTAAAAGTAGTAGATACGCAGTATTTT. Protein: CSARKGGLKVVDTQYF.

This rearrangement joins TRBV2 to TRBJ2-7; 8 bases line up with TRBD1. V gave up 3 bases and J gave up 5 bases; unmatched junction bases: 6. This CDR3 region has 14 residues. Germline loops: CDR1 SNHLY, CDR2 FYNNEI. The CDR3 bases are TGTGCCAGCAGTGACTGGACAGGGTCCCACGAGCAGTACTTC. It codes for CASSDWTGSHEQYF.

V is TRBV20-1 and J is TRBJ2-7; 7 bases are a match to TRBD2. J was trimmed by 0 bases and V by 3 bases; bases with no gene match: 17. The CDR3 has 18 residues. Germline assignment: CDR1 DFQATT and CDR2 SNEGSKA (reference sequence). CDR3 DNA: TGCAGTGCTAGTAAGGCGGGGCTAGCGGTCCTTAGCTCCTACGAGCAGTACTTC. Amino acids: CSASKAGLAVLSSYEQYF.

This clonotype was detected only a few times. This may stem from a read error, because a much larger clone lies one nucleotide away. The V gene is TRBV21-1, the J gene TRBJ2-7; the D call of TRBD1 is as the table states it, not checked on the DNA. TRBV21-1 is deemed a pseudogene. The CDR3 sequence is 15 residues long. The CDR3 DNA follows: TGTGCCAGCGAGGTTAATCCGGAAGGGGCCTACGAGCAGTACTTC. Its translation: CASEVNPEGAYEQYF.

J is TRBJ2-5 and V is TRBV7-2; tentative D call: TRBD2 (5 bases). The CDR3 has 14 residues. Germline CDR1 SGHTA, CDR2 FQGNSA. The germline V and J ends were trimmed by 2 bases and 5 bases, with 12 bases remaining between them. The CDR3 loop reads CASSLSASTETQYF. For the CDR3, the DNA is TGTGCCAGCAGCTTATCTGCTAGCACGGAGACCCAGTACTTC.

This clonotype was detected a few times. The chain has TRBV5-1 and TRBJ2-7, with 7 bases lining up with TRBD2. TRBJ2-5 matches the DNA end more closely, so the J call is doubtful. This CDR3 is 15 amino acids long. Germline V gene lookup returns CDR1 SGHRS and CDR2 YFSETQ. The CDR3 loop reads CASSSTSALQETQYF. CDR3 DNA: TGCGCCAGCAGCTCCACTAGCGCCCTCCAAGAGACCCAGTACTTC.

The rearrangement joins TRBV7-2 to TRBJ1-2; 9 bases align to TRBD1. V was pared by 5 bases and J by 1 base, with 5 bases of the junction left unmatched. This CDR3 is built from 15 residues. Germline V CDR1 and CDR2: SGHTA, FQGNSA. CDR3 protein: CASSPHRGHNYGYTF. CDR3 nucleotide sequence: TGTGCCAGCAGCCCCCACAGGGGGCATAACTATGGCTACACCTTC.

The sample holds a few counts of this clonotype. J is TRBJ2-4 and V is TRBV25-1; TRBD2 matches at 13 bases. The better agreement between TRBJ2-5 and the DNA end casts doubt on the J call. The length of the CDR3 is 14 residues. From germline, CDR1 is MGHDK and CDR2 SYGVNS. CDR3 protein: CATSEGLAGETQYF. DNA for the CDR3: TGTGCCACCTCAGAGGGACTAGCGGGGGAGACCCAGTACTTC.

V usage is TRBV11-1 and J usage is TRBJ2-5, with a possible D match to TRBD1 (6 bases). The germline V and J ends were trimmed by 3 bases and 11 bases, with 13 bases remaining between them. Germline values: CDR1 SGHAT, CDR2 FQDESV (reference sequence). The CDR3 covers 12 residues. The CDR3 protein is CASSFKGEEQYF. The CDR3 DNA follows: TGTGCCAGCAGCTTTAAGGGGGAAGAGCAGTACTTC.

This chain uses TRBV2 with TRBJ1-6, with 7 positions matching TRBD1. This CDR3 comprises 14 residues. Germline-derived CDR1 and CDR2 are SNHLY and FYNNEI. The ends lost 8 bases at V and 10 bases at J; junction bases unmatched: 11. In DNA, the CDR3 is TGTGCCAGCGAGACAGGGTGGGAAAGGTCACCCCTCCACTTT. It translates to CASETGWERSPLHF.

The table lists this clonotype with many counts. The chain employs TRBV10-3 and TRBJ1-4; 7 bases line up with TRBD1. From germline, CDR1 is ENHRY and CDR2 SYGVKD. V was clipped by 5 bases and J by 2 bases; unmatched bases: 2. This CDR3 is built from 14 residues. The CDR3 reads CAISTGATNEKLFF. CDR3 nucleotide sequence: TGTGCCATCAGTACAGGGGCCACTAATGAAAAACTGTTTTTT.